This TCR beta chain was sequenced for a study of early T cells in non-severe SARS-CoV-2 infection. At the level of the study: Sequencing was performed on bulk RNA from unsorted whole blood, leaving chains unpaired.

A word on this clonotype: The target antigen is unknown.

This CDR3 contains 14 residues. Germline CDR1 and CDR2: SGHRS and YFSETQ. V lost 1 base, J lost 5 bases, and 11 bases lay in between. In the library, individual cDNA molecules carried attached unique molecular identifiers. TCRdb reprocessed the 5' RACE reads via MiXCR and lists one record per CDR3 protein. The table shows under 95,000 distinct CDR3 sequences, with 10% to 15% occurring only once. Study results and limitations: Matching results from VDJdb favored anti-spike CD8 responses, leaving private and CD4 specificities undetected.

The chain is built from TRBV5-1 and TRBJ2-3; no definite D call. The receptor's source is an adult who was a healthcare worker with PCR-confirmed SARS-CoV-2 infection or an uninfected control (not recorded which). Specimen: whole blood. DNA for the CDR3: TGCGCCAGCAGCTTGTCGGCGGTTGGAGATACGCAGTATTTT. Protein product: CASSLSAVGDTQYF.